Below, 17 T cell receptor beta chains from the same sample are listed, as sequenced in a study of T cell repertoires in cytomegalovirus infection. MiXCR was run by TCRdb on the reads, yielding one entry per CDR3 protein. The table has 43,000 or so distinct CDR3 sequences, around 21% seen once; the top ten hold 40% to 65%. These receptors have no identified antigens. The starting material was CD8+ T cells from cultured PBMCs, obtained from culture after CMV antigen stimulation. Receptors originate from a human donor in good health (CMV status not recorded). Some clones in this sample may be carry-over from other donors' samples.

This chain connects TRBV27 to TRBJ1-3; D unresolved. Trimming left V 2 bases short and J 2 bases short, with 7 bases between. Germline assignment: CDR1 MNHEY and CDR2 SMNVEV (reference sequence). The CDR3 contains 14 residues. The CDR3 DNA follows: TGTGCCAGCAGTTTAGCTGGAGCTGGAAACACCATATATTTT. Translated: CASSLAGAGNTIYF.

In this sample, this clonotype turned up a few times. The CDR3 loop reads CSARTTPGSGTSTDTQYF. The CDR3 DNA reads TGCAGTGCTCGAACGACCCCTGGGAGCGGGACTAGCACAGATACGCAGTATTTT. This chain uses TRBV20-1 with TRBJ2-3; 7 nucleotides align to TRBD2. CDR1 and CDR2 from the germline V gene are DFQATT and SNEGSKA (reference sequence). Trimming at V came to 5 bases and at J to 0 bases, leaving 17 bases not matched to a gene. The CDR3 totals 18 residues.

This clonotype was observed at least ten times. V usage is TRBV7-6 and J usage is TRBJ1-2, with D hard to call. Germline V gene lookup returns CDR1 SGHVS and CDR2 FNYEAQ. This CDR3 has 15 residues. Trimming cost V 6 bases and J 5 bases, with 19 bases left between them. The CDR3 nucleotides read TGTGCCAGCAGTCCAACATTCGACCTGGGGTATGGCTACACCTTC. Translation: CASSPTFDLGYGYTF.

This clonotype showed up many times. The V call is TRBV7-9, the J call TRBJ1-1; 8 bases align to TRBD1. Trimming cost V 5 bases and J 5 bases; bases outside gene matches: 10. The CDR3 loop spans 15 amino acids. From germline, CDR1 is SEHNR and CDR2 FQNEAQ (reference sequence). CDR3 in amino acids: CASSRSRQGKTEAFF. The DNA of the CDR3 is TGTGCCAGCAGCCGCTCCCGACAGGGGAAAACTGAAGCTTTCTTT. The full variable domain, its missing parts supplied by reference TRBV7-9 and TRBJ1-1, is DTGVSQNPRHKITKRGQNVTFRCDPISEHNRLYWYRQTLGQGPEFLTYFQNEAQLEKSRLLSDRFSAERPKGSFSTLEIQRTEQGDSAMYLCASSRSRQGKTEAFFGQGTRLTVV.

V gene TRBV5-1 combines with J gene TRBJ2-1, with 11 bases fitting TRBD2. The CDR3 length is 16 residues. V trimming: 8 bases; J trimming: 6 bases; junction bases outside the gene matches: 13. Germline CDR1 is SGHRS and CDR2 is YFSETQ. The CDR3 loop is CASSFRLAGLANEQFF. The CDR3 region has the DNA TGCGCCAGTTCATTCCGACTAGCGGGATTGGCCAATGAGCAGTTCTTC.

This clonotype was observed at least ten times. This sequence joins TRBV7-2 and TRBJ1-1, with D possibly matching TRBD1 (6 bases). Trimming pared 5 bases from V and 0 bases from J, leaving 19 bases between. The CDR3 sequence is 17 residues long. Germline CDR1 SGHTA, CDR2 FQGNSA. CDR3 in DNA: TGTGCCAGCAGCCAACTTCGGGGGGCTTTCATGAACACTGAAGCTTTCTTT. It translates to CASSQLRGAFMNTEAFF.

This clonotype showed up just a few times. V usage is TRBV5-1 and J usage is TRBJ2-3, with TRBD2 matching over 8 bases. The CDR3 length is 18 residues. CDR1 is SGHRS and CDR2 is YFSETQ in the germline V gene. V lost 0 bases and J lost 4; bases outside the gene matches: 13. CDR3 in amino acids: CASSLALGLAESADTQYF. Written as DNA, the CDR3 is TGCGCCAGCAGCTTGGCCCTCGGACTAGCAGAGAGCGCAGATACGCAGTATTTT.

The V and J genes are TRBV4-1 and TRBJ2-7; D is unresolved. Germline CDR1 MGHRA, CDR2 YSYEKL. V was pared by 0 bases and J by 7 bases, with 13 bases between. The CDR3 totals 14 residues. The CDR3 spells CASSQEGAAREQYF. DNA of the CDR3: TGCGCCAGCAGCCAAGAAGGAGCCGCCAGAGAGCAGTACTTC.

The sample holds many counts of this clonotype. V usage is TRBV6-6 and J usage is TRBJ1-6; no firm D call. The germline V gene has CDR1 MNHNY and CDR2 SVGAGI (reference sequence). Trimming left V 5 bases short and J 2 bases short, with 13 bases between. The CDR3 runs 16 residues. CDR3 loop: CASSPLPGAYNSPLHF. CDR3 DNA sequence: TGTGCCAGCAGTCCACTTCCCGGGGCCTATAATTCACCCCTCCACTTT.

This clonotype was counted between two and nine times. The CDR3 region has the DNA TGTGCCACCCGACTAGCCTACAATGAGCAGTTCTTC. Amino acid sequence: CATRLAYNEQFF. This chain links TRBV27 with TRBJ2-1; possible D gene TRBD2, 6 bases. V shed 10 bases and J shed 2 bases, with 9 bases lying between them. This CDR3 is built from 12 residues. Germline V gene lookup returns CDR1 MNHEY and CDR2 SMNVEV (reference sequence).

This clonotype was picked up a small number of times. This rearrangement joins TRBV14 to TRBJ2-2, with TRBD2 matching 8 bases. The germline gives CDR1 SGHDN, CDR2 FVKESK. The CDR3 consists of 17 residues. The ends lost 1 base at V and 3 bases at J; junction bases unmatched: 7. The CDR3 here is CASSQGPSGPYTGELFF. CDR3 DNA sequence: TGTGCCAGCAGCCAAGGCCCTAGCGGGCCATACACCGGGGAGCTGTTTTTT. The full variable domain, in which reference TRBV14 and TRBJ2-2 provide the parts outside the CDR3, is EAGVTQFPSHSVIEKGQTVTLRCDPISGHDNLYWYRRVMGKEIKFLLHFVKESKQDESGMPNNRFLAERTGGTYSTLKVQPAELEDSGVYFCASSQGPSGPYTGELFFGEGSRLTVL.

As for this clonotype: The junction departs from the called germline gene at one end, perhaps through a read error. This chain uses TRBV7-6 with TRBJ1-1, with a possible D match to TRBD1 (5 bases). In germline, CDR1 is SGHVS, CDR2 FNYEAQ. This CDR3 is 13 amino acids long. CDR3 nucleotides: TGTGTCAGCAGCAGGGACGTGAACACTGAAGCTTTCTTT. This translates into CVSSRDVNTEAFF. The whole variable domain, remainder taken from reference TRBV7-6 and TRBJ1-1, is GAGVSQSPRYKVTKRGQDVALRCDPISGHVSLYWYRQALGQGPEFLTYFNYEAQQDKSGLPNDRFSAERPEGSISTLTIQRTEQRDSAMYRCVSSRDVNTEAFFGQGTRLTVV.

At least ten counts were recorded for this clonotype. V usage is TRBV7-2 and J usage is TRBJ2-3; D is undetermined. The germline gives CDR1 SGHTA, CDR2 FQGNSA. The V end was cut by 3 bases, the J end by 0 bases, with 13 bases between. The CDR3 is 16 residues long. CDR3 amino acids: CASSFDLFGSTDTQYF. The CDR3 DNA is TGTGCCAGCAGCTTCGACCTTTTCGGGAGCACAGATACGCAGTATTTT.

The table lists this clonotype with many counts. The chain employs TRBV3-1 and TRBJ1-5, with D maybe TRBD1 (6 bases). Trimming cost V 4 bases and J 1 base, with 14 bases left between them. The CDR3 spans 16 residues. In germline, CDR1 is LGHDT, CDR2 YNNKEL (reference sequence). CDR3 nucleotides: TGTGCCAGCAGCCCGGGACACCTGACGAGCAATCAGCCCCAGCATTTT. Encoded protein: CASSPGHLTSNQPQHF.

This clonotype was recorded a few times. The V call is TRBV19, the J call TRBJ2-1, with 8 bases lining up with TRBD2. The V gene end was trimmed by 5 bases and the J gene end by 3 bases; junction bases not matched to a gene: 9. Germline CDR1 LNHDA, CDR2 SQIVND (reference sequence). CDR3 length: 16 amino acids. The CDR3 bases are TGTGCCAGTAGTCCGGTGACTAGCGTGAACTACAATGAGCAGTTCTTC. Protein: CASSPVTSVNYNEQFF.

This clonotype was counted only a few times. The rearrangement joins TRBV27 to TRBJ2-1; 7 nucleotides match TRBD2. The CDR3 has 15 amino acids. Trimming cost V 6 bases and J 5 bases; bases outside gene matches: 10. Germline CDR1 reads MNHEY; CDR2 reads SMNVEV (reference sequence). The CDR3 DNA reads TGTGCCAGCAGCCTTTGGGGGGGGGGTGACAATGAGCAGTTCTTC. Amino acids: CASSLWGGGDNEQFF.

This chain links TRBV19 with TRBJ2-3; weak D call: TRBD2 (7 bases). V was trimmed by 0 bases and J by 3 bases, leaving 10 bases between them. The length of the CDR3 is 15 residues. CDR1 is LNHDA, CDR2 SQIVND, per germline (reference sequence). CDR3 amino acids: CASSIEAGATDTQYF. CDR3 in DNA: TGTGCCAGTAGTATAGAGGCGGGGGCGACAGATACGCAGTATTTT.